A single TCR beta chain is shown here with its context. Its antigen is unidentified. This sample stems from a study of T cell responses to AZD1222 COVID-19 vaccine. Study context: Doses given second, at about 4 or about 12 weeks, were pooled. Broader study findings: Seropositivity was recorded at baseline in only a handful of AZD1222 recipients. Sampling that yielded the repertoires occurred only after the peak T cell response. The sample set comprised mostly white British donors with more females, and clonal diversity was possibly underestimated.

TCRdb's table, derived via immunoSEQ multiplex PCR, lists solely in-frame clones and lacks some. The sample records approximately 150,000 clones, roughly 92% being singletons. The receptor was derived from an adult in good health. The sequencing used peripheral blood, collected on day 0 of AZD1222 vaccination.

CDR3 loop: CASSRLGGSNQPQHF. The CDR3 nucleotides are TGTGCCAGCAGCCGTCTAGGAGGTAGCAATCAGCCCCAGCATTTT. The chain recombines TRBV27 with TRBJ1-5, with D unclear. V lost 6 bases and J 0 bases, leaving 12 bases between the germline ends. The CDR3 is 15 amino acids. Germline V gene data show CDR1 as MNHEY and CDR2 as SMNVEV (reference sequence).